The present entry profiles one T cell receptor (beta chain) with its context. Its matching antigen is unknown. Unique molecular identifiers featured in how the TCRbeta library was prepared. Via MiXCR, TCRdb re-called the PCR reads, giving one row per CDR3 protein. There are 130,000 to 150,000 distinct CDR3 sequences in the sample; 8% to 10% occur only once, and 15% to 20% lies in the top ten. The data were obtained in a study of T-cell reconstitution after alpha-beta-depleted transplantation in children. Study findings and constraints: At day 60, the high TCRbeta diversity found in some patients originated from recipient T cells and thymic progenitors that had survived. Several hundred expanded graft clones reportedly gave rise to the alpha-beta T cells present about two months after transplant.

Germline V gene sequence: CDR1 LNHDA, CDR2 SQIVND (reference sequence). V trimming: 5 bases; J trimming: 3 bases; junction bases outside the gene matches: 4. The CDR3 sequence is 15 residues long. The source was PBMCs, mostly from graft donor cells, collected 180 days after TCRalphabeta/CD19-depleted stem cell transplant. The chain carries TRBV19 and TRBJ2-3; 11 bases are a match to TRBD2. The source is a female patient between 2 and 10 years old who had a stem cell transplant for congenital amegakaryocytic thrombocytopenia, so the T cells may come from the graft donor. CDR3 loop: CASSSPSGRTDTQYF. The CDR3 bases are TGTGCCAGTAGTTCCCCTAGCGGGAGGACAGATACGCAGTATTTT.